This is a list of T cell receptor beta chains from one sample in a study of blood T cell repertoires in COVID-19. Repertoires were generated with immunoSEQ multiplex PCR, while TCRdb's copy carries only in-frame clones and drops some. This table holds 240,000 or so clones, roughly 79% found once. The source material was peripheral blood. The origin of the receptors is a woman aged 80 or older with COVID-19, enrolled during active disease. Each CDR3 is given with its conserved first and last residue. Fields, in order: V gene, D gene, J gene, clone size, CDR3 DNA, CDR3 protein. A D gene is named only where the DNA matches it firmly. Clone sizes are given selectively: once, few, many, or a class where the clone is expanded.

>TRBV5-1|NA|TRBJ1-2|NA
TGCGCCAGCTCCGCCCAGGGGAACTATGGCTACACCTTC
CASSAQGNYGYTF
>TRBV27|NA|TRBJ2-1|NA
TGTGCCAGCAGTTGGTTAGGGGGAACAAAAAACAATGAGCAGTTCTTC
CASSWLGGTKNNEQFF
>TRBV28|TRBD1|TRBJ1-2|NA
TGTGCCAGCAGGACCTCCAGGGGGAAGTATGGCTACACCTTC
CASRTSRGKYGYTF
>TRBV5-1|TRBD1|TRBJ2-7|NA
TGCGCCAGCAGCTTGGAAGACAGGGGAAGTGGCCAGTACTTC
CASSLEDRGSGQYF
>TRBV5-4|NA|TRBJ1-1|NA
TGTGCCAGCAGCTTGGCAAACACTGAAGCTTTCTTT
CASSLANTEAFF
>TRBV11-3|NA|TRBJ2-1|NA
TGTGCCAGCAGCTTAGGTTTCAGCAATGAGCAGTTCTTC
CASSLGFSNEQFF
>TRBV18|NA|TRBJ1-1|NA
TGTGCCAGCTCACGTCAGGACAAGAACACTGAAGCTTTCTTT
CASSRQDKNTEAFF
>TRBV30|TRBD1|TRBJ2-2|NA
TGTGCCACCGACAGGGGCAGGTCCACCGGGGAGCTGTTTTTT
CATDRGRSTGELFF
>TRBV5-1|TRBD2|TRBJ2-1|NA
TGCGCCAGCAGCAAAATAGCGGGAGAACCCTACAATGAGCAGTTCTTC
CASSKIAGEPYNEQFF
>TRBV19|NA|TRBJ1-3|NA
TGTGCCAGTAGTATCGCACAGCTTAGCTCTGGAAACACCATATATTTT
CASSIAQLSSGNTIYF
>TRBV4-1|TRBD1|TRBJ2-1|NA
TGCGCCAGCAGTCCAGGACAGGGGAACAGAAATGAGCAGTTCTTC
CASSPGQGNRNEQFF
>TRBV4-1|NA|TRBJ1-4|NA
TGCGCCAGCAGCCCCCCCCAGGGGGAAAAACTGTTTTTT
CASSPPQGEKLFF
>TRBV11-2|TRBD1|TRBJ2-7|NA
TGTGCCAGCAGCCCAGCCGGGACAGGGACCTACGAGCAGTACTTC
CASSPAGTGTYEQYF
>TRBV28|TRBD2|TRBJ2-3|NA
TGTGCCAGCAGTTCCTCCGCTGGCGGGAGACATACGCAGTATTTT
CASSSSAGGRHTQYF
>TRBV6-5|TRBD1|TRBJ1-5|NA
TGTGCCAGCAGTAGGGACAGGGCGGTCAATCAGCCCCAGCATTTT
CASSRDRAVNQPQHF
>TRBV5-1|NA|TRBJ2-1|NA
TGCGCCAGCAGGATGATAAGCGGCCTTTACAATGAGCAGTTCTTC
CASRMISGLYNEQFF
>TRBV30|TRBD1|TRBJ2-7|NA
TGTGCCTGGAATGCCGGGACAGGGACGTACGAGCAGTACTTC
CAWNAGTGTYEQYF
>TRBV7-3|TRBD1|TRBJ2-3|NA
TGTGCCAGCAGCTCCCGGATGACAGGGACGGATACGCAGTATTTT
CASSSRMTGTDTQYF
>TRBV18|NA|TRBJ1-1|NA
TGTGCCAGCTCCCCACCCGACAGGTATGAAGCTTTCTTT
CASSPPDRYEAFF
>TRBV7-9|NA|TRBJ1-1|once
TGTGCCAGCAGCTCAGAGACAGTCGGAGCTTTCTTT
CASSSETVGAFF
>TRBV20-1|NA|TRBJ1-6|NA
TGCAGTGCGACGGCGGCCTCACCCCTCCACTTT
CSATAASPLHF
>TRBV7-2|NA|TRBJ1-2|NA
TGTGCCAGCAGCTTAGGACGGGGGGCGCCTGGCTACACCTTC
CASSLGRGAPGYTF